This is a list of T cell receptor beta chains from one sample in a study of blood T cell repertoires in COVID-19. Assay used: immunoSEQ multiplex PCR; TCRdb lists only in-frame clones, some missing. The data show around 65,000 clones, approximately 80% seen once. Source material: peripheral blood. Receptor source: a man aged 55 to 69 with acute or convalescent COVID-19. Both conserved end residues are part of each CDR3. The D gene is left open where the match is weak. A clone size is listed for some rows: how often the clone was seen (once, few, many), or a class if it is expanded.

abundance	v_gene	j_gene	d_gene	CDR3aa	CDR3nt
-	TRBV2	TRBJ2-3	-	CASSNTGPDTQYF	TGTGCCAGCAGCAATACAGGGCCAGATACGCAGTATTTT
once	TRBV2	TRBJ2-7	-	CASTKYSYEQYF	TGTGCCAGCACTAAATACTCCTACGAGCAGTACTTC
-	TRBV7-2	TRBJ2-3	-	CASSLVSFTDTQYF	TGTGCCAGCAGCTTAGTTAGTTTCACAGATACGCAGTATTTT
-	TRBV6-5	TRBJ2-7	TRBD1	CASAQGARYEQYF	TGTGCCAGCGCACAGGGGGCGCGTTACGAGCAGTACTTC
-	TRBV29-1	TRBJ1-4	TRBD1	CSVRQGVGEKLFF	TGCAGCGTCCGACAGGGGGTGGGGGAAAAACTGTTTTTT
-	TRBV28	TRBJ1-1	-	CASSWTPRNTEAFF	TGTGCCAGCAGTTGGACACCTAGAAACACTGAAGCTTTCTTT
-	TRBV28	TRBJ1-1	-	CASRPRQAWNTEAFF	TGTGCCAGCAGACCAAGACAGGCTTGGAACACTGAAGCTTTCTTT
-	TRBV24-1	TRBJ1-5	-	CATSPGHNSNQPQHF	TGTGCCACCAGTCCTGGACATAATAGCAATCAGCCCCAGCATTTT
-	TRBV23-1	TRBJ2-7	-	CASSQCPPTAYEQYF	TGCGCCAGCAGTCAATGCCCCCCAACTGCCTACGAGCAGTACTTC
-	TRBV5-1	TRBJ1-4	-	CASSGGVNEKLFF	TGCGCCAGCAGTGGGGGCGTTAATGAAAAACTGTTTTTT
-	TRBV7-2	TRBJ2-7	-	CASSFGAHRASEQYF	TGTGCCAGCAGCTTTGGGGCCCACAGGGCCAGCGAGCAGTACTTC
-	TRBV27	TRBJ2-1	TRBD2	CASSLGSTSGRAVWGNNEQFF	TGTGCCAGCAGTTTAGGGTCTACTAGCGGGAGGGCCGTGTGGGGCAACAATGAGCAGTTCTTC
-	TRBV5-1	TRBJ1-1	-	CASRRISEDTEAFF	TGCGCCAGCCGGAGGATTTCGGAGGACACTGAAGCTTTCTTT
-	TRBV6-5	TRBJ1-2	-	CASSYGGTKANYGYTF	TGTGCCAGCAGTTACGGTGGGACAAAAGCTAACTATGGCTACACCTTC
-	TRBV2	TRBJ2-1	-	CASEPGGWNEQFF	TGTGCCAGCGAACCCGGCGGATGGAATGAGCAGTTCTTC
few	TRBV28	TRBJ2-2	-	CASSFLVDGQPNVPNTGELFF	TGTGCCAGCAGTTTTCTTGTGGATGGACAGCCGAATGTGCCGAACACCGGGGAGCTGTTTTTT
-	TRBV19	TRBJ1-2	-	CASNLRRTSYGYTF	TGTGCCAGTAACCTGCGGCGAACTTCGTATGGCTACACCTTC
-	TRBV7-6	TRBJ2-4	TRBD1	CASSLARTGQGSIQYF	TGTGCCAGCAGCTTAGCCCGGACAGGGCAGGGGTCCATTCAGTACTTC
-	TRBV27	TRBJ1-1	TRBD1	CASKVTGARTEAFF	TGTGCCAGCAAGGTGACAGGGGCGCGCACTGAAGCTTTCTTT
-	TRBV30	TRBJ2-2	-	CAWTRVNTGELFF	TGTGCCTGGACGAGGGTGAACACCGGGGAGCTGTTTTTT
-	TRBV5-4	TRBJ2-7	-	CASSLAPSSYEQYF	TGTGCCAGCAGCTTGGCCCCGAGCTCCTACGAGCAGTACTTC
-	TRBV25-1	TRBJ1-1	-	CASTYPGRTEAFF	TGTGCCAGCACCTACCCAGGGCGGACTGAAGCTTTCTTT
-	TRBV11-2	TRBJ2-4	TRBD1	CASSPTGWQENIQYF	TGTGCCAGCAGCCCGACAGGGTGGCAGGAAAACATTCAGTACTTC
-	TRBV28	TRBJ2-7	-	CASSFGGAFSYEQYF	TGTGCCAGCAGTTTCGGCGGAGCCTTCTCCTACGAGCAGTACTTC
-	TRBV4-2	TRBJ2-3	-	CASSHSSTDTQYF	TGTGCCAGCAGCCATTCTAGCACAGATACGCAGTATTTT
-	TRBV3-1/TRBV3-2	TRBJ1-2	-	CASSLNRVAYTF	TGTGCCAGCAGCCTCAATCGGGTTGCCTACACCTTC
-	TRBV29-1	TRBJ1-2	-	CSVVPRDGGAYGYTF	TGCAGCGTTGTCCCACGGGATGGAGGGGCTTATGGCTACACCTTC
few	TRBV7-2	TRBJ1-6	-	CASSFGGQNSPLHF	TGTGCCAGCAGCTTCGGGGGGCAAAATTCACCCCTCCACTTT